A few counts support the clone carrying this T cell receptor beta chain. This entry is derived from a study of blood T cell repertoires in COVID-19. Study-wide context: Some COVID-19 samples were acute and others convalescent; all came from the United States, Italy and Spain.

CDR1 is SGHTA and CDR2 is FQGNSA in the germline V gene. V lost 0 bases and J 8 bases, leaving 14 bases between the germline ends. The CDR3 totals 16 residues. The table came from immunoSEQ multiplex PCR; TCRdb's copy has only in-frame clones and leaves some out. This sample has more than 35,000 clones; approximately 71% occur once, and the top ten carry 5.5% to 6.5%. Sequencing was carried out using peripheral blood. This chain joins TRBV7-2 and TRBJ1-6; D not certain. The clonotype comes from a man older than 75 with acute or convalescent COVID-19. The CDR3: CASSLASGRSHSPLHF. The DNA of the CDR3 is TGTGCCAGCAGCTTAGCTAGTGGGAGGAGCCATTCACCCCTCCACTTT. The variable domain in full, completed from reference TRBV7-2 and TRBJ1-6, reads GAGVSQSPSNKVTEKGKDVELRCDPISGHTALYWYRQSLGQGLEFLIYFQGNSAPDKSGLPSDRFSAERTGGSVSTLTIQRTQQEDSAVYLCASSLASGRSHSPLHFGNGTRLTVT.